This is a list of T cell receptor beta chains from one sample in a study of cytomegalovirus exposure and HLA in healthy donors. Libraries were prepared by immunoSEQ multiplex PCR; TCRdb keeps only in-frame clonotypes and omits some of them. The table lists 200,000 to 250,000 clones, around 83% of them singletons. Sequenced sample: PBMCs. The receptors here all came from a woman aged 40 to 50 in good health and CMV-seronegative. Each CDR3 is given with its conserved first and last residue. The order of the fields is D gene, clone size, V gene, J gene, CDR3 DNA, CDR3 protein. The D gene is left open where the match is weak. Size values are once, few and many counts, or a class for expanded clones, and some rows have none.

D gene: TRBD2; clone size: .; V gene: TRBV2; J gene: TRBJ2-7; CDR3 DNA: TGTGCCAGCTTTCCGGGACTAGCGGGAGGTCTCCACGAGCAGTACTTC; CDR3 protein: CASFPGLAGGLHEQYF
D gene: TRBD1; clone size: .; V gene: TRBV10-2; J gene: TRBJ1-5; CDR3 DNA: TGCGCCAGCAGTGTGGACAGGGATAGCAATCAGCCCCAGCATTTT; CDR3 protein: CASSVDRDSNQPQHF
D gene: .; clone size: few; V gene: TRBV19; J gene: TRBJ1-5; CDR3 DNA: TGTGCCAGTACCGGAGGACAGTCTGGGAATCAGCCCCAGCATTTT; CDR3 protein: CASTGGQSGNQPQHF
D gene: .; clone size: .; V gene: TRBV9; J gene: TRBJ2-7; CDR3 DNA: TGTGCCAGCAGCGAGGGGGCTAGCGCGTACTACGAGCAGTACTTC; CDR3 protein: CASSEGASAYYEQYF
D gene: .; clone size: .; V gene: TRBV7-9; J gene: TRBJ2-7; CDR3 DNA: TGTGCCAGCAGCTTAGTTGGTGACTCGATCACCTCCTACGAGCAGTACTTC; CDR3 protein: CASSLVGDSITSYEQYF
D gene: TRBD1; clone size: .; V gene: TRBV9; J gene: TRBJ1-1; CDR3 DNA: TGTGCCAGCAGCGTAGGACAGGGATACACTGAAGCTTTCTTT; CDR3 protein: CASSVGQGYTEAFF
D gene: .; clone size: .; V gene: TRBV30; J gene: TRBJ2-5; CDR3 DNA: TGTGCCTGGAATATCGACAGGCGCGGGACCCAGTACTTC; CDR3 protein: CAWNIDRRGTQYF
D gene: .; clone size: .; V gene: TRBV7-9; J gene: TRBJ2-2; CDR3 DNA: TGTGCCAGCAACGACCCCGCTACGGGCACCGGGGAGCTGTTTTTT; CDR3 protein: CASNDPATGTGELFF
D gene: TRBD2; clone size: .; V gene: TRBV5-1; J gene: TRBJ2-7; CDR3 DNA: TGCGCCAGCAGCCCAGCGGGAATCTACGAGCAGTACTTC; CDR3 protein: CASSPAGIYEQYF
D gene: TRBD2; clone size: .; V gene: TRBV4-1; J gene: TRBJ2-2; CDR3 DNA: TGCGCCAGCAGCTGGACTAGCCCGATCAGCGCCGGGGAGCTGTTTTTT; CDR3 protein: CASSWTSPISAGELFF
D gene: .; clone size: .; V gene: TRBV15; J gene: TRBJ2-7; CDR3 DNA: TGTGCCACCAGCCGTGGGGATACTAGAGACGAGCAGTACTTC; CDR3 protein: CATSRGDTRDEQYF
D gene: TRBD2; clone size: .; V gene: TRBV7-3; J gene: TRBJ2-2; CDR3 DNA: TGTGCCAGCAGCTTAACTCACGGGAGGACCGGGGAGCTGTTTTTT; CDR3 protein: CASSLTHGRTGELFF
D gene: TRBD2; clone size: .; V gene: TRBV27; J gene: TRBJ2-1; CDR3 DNA: TGTGCCAGCAGTCTCGGACTAGCGGGAGTCAATGAGCAGTTCTTC; CDR3 protein: CASSLGLAGVNEQFF
D gene: TRBD2; clone size: .; V gene: TRBV2; J gene: TRBJ2-1; CDR3 DNA: TGTGCCAGCAGTGTCGGGGGAGGGCTGCATGAGCAGTTCTTC; CDR3 protein: CASSVGGGLHEQFF
D gene: .; clone size: once; V gene: TRBV7-9; J gene: TRBJ1-1; CDR3 DNA: TGTGCCAGCACTCCCGGGGTGAGGAACACTGAAGCTTTCTTT; CDR3 protein: CASTPGVRNTEAFF
D gene: .; clone size: few; V gene: TRBV7-9; J gene: TRBJ2-2; CDR3 DNA: TGTGCCAGCAGCCCCGAGGGGGGGGATTACGGGGAGCTGTTTTTT; CDR3 protein: CASSPEGGDYGELFF
D gene: TRBD1; clone size: few; V gene: TRBV5-1; J gene: TRBJ1-1; CDR3 DNA: TGCGCCAGCAGCTCACAGGGGGGTTATACTGAAGCTTTCTTT; CDR3 protein: CASSSQGGYTEAFF
D gene: TRBD1; clone size: once; V gene: TRBV18; J gene: TRBJ1-2; CDR3 DNA: TGTGCCAGCTCAAGGACAGGGGACGACTATGGCTACACCTTC; CDR3 protein: CASSRTGDDYGYTF
D gene: .; clone size: .; V gene: TRBV28; J gene: TRBJ2-7; CDR3 DNA: TGTGCCAGCACAACGGGCGCGGACTCCGAGCAGTACTTC; CDR3 protein: CASTTGADSEQYF
D gene: TRBD2; clone size: .; V gene: TRBV29-1; J gene: TRBJ2-5; CDR3 DNA: TGCAGCGCTCAGACTAGCGGGAGATGGGTAGAGACCCAGTACTTC; CDR3 protein: CSAQTSGRWVETQYF